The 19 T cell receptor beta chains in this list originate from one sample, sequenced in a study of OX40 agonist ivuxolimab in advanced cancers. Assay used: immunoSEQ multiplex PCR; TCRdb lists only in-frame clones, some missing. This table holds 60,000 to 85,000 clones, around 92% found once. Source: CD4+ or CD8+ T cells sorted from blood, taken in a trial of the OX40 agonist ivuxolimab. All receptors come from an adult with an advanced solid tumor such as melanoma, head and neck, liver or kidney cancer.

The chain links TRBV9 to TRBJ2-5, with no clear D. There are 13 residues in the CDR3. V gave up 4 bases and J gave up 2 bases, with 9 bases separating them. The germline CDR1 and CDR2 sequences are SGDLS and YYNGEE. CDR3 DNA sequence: TGTGCCAGCAGCACCACAGCTCAAGAGACCCAGTACTTC. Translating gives CASSTTAQETQYF.

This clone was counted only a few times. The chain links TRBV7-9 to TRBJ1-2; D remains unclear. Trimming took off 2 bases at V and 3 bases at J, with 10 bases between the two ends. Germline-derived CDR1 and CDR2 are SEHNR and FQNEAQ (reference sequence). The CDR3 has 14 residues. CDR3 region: CASSLTTADYGYTF. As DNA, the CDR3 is TGTGCCAGCAGCTTAACGACCGCGGACTATGGCTACACCTTC.

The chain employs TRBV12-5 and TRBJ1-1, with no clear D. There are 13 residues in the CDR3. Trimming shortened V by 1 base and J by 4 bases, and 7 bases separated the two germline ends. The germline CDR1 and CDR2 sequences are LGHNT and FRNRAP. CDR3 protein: CASGLERSTEAFF. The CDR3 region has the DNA TGTGCTAGTGGTTTGGAACGTAGCACTGAAGCTTTCTTT.

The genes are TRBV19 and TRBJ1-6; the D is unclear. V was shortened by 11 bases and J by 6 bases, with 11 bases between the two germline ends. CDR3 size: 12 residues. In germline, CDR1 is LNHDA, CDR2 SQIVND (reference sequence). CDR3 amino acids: CASAPGNSPLHF. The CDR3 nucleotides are TGTGCCTCTGCCCCCGGTAATTCACCCCTCCACTTT. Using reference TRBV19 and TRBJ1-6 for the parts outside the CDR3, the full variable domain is DGGITQSPKYLFRKEGQNVTLSCEQNLNHDAMYWYRQDPGQGLRLIYYSQIVNDFQKGDIAEGYSVSREKKESFPLTVTSAQKNPTAFYLCASAPGNSPLHFGNGTRLTVT.

CDR3 DNA: TGCAGCGTTCCAGGGTCTGCAGCTTTCTTT. Its translation is CSVPGSAAFF. The chain has TRBV29-1 and TRBJ1-1; TRBD1 is a possible D gene (5 bases). This CDR3 region has 10 residues. Germline-derived CDR1 and CDR2 are SQVTM and ANQGSEA. The ends were cut back, 5 bases at V and 10 bases at J, with 11 bases in the middle.

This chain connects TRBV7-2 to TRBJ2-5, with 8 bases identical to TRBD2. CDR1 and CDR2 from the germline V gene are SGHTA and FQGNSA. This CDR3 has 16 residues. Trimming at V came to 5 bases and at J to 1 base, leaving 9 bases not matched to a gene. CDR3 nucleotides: TGTGCCAGCAGCCTCCCAGCGGGGGCTACCCAAGAGACCCAGTACTTC. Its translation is CASSLPAGATQETQYF. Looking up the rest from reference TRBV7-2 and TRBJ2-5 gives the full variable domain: GAGVSQSPSNKVTEKGKDVELRCDPISGHTALYWYRQSLGQGLEFLIYFQGNSAPDKSGLPSDRFSAERTGGSVSTLTIQRTQQEDSAVYLCASSLPAGATQETQYFGPGTRLLVL.

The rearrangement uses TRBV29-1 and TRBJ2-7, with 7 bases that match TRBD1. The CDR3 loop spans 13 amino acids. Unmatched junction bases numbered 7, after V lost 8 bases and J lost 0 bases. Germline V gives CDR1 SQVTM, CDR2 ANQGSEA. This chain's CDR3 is CSLTTGSSYEQYF. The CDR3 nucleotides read TGCAGCCTAACGACAGGGAGCTCCTACGAGCAGTACTTC.

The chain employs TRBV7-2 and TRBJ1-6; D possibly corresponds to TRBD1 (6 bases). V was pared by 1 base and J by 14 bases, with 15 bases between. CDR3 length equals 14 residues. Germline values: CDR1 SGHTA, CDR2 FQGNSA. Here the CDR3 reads CASSLGGPIGSLHF. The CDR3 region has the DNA TGTGCCAGCAGCTTAGGGGGGCCAATTGGGTCCCTCCACTTT. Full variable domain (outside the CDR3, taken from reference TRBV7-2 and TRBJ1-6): GAGVSQSPSNKVTEKGKDVELRCDPISGHTALYWYRQSLGQGLEFLIYFQGNSAPDKSGLPSDRFSAERTGGSVSTLTIQRTQQEDSAVYLCASSLGGPIGSLHFGNGTRLTVT.

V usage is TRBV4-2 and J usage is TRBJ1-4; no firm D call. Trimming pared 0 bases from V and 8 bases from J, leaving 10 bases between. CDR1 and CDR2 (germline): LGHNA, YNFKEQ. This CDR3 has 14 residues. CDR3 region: CASSQEEGVEKLFF. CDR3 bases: TGTGCCAGCAGCCAAGAGGAAGGAGTCGAAAAACTGTTTTTT.

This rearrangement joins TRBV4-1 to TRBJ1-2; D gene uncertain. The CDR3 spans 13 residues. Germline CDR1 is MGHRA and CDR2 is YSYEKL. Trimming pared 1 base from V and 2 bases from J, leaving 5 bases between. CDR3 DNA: TGCGCCAGCAGCCAAGGGGTCAACTATGGCTACACCTTC. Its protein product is CASSQGVNYGYTF.

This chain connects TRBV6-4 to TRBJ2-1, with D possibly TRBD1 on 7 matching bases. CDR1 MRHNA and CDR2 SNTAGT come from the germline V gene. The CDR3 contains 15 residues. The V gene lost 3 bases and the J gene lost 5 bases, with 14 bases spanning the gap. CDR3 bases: TGTGCCAGCAGTGAAGGTCAGGGGGGAAACAATGAGCAGTTCTTC. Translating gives CASSEGQGGNNEQFF.

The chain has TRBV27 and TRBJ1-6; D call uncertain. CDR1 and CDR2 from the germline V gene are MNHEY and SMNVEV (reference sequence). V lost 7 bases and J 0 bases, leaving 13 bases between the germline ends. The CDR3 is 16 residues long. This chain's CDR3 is CASTFTGSSYNSPLHF. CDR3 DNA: TGTGCCAGCACCTTTACGGGGAGCTCCTATAATTCACCCCTCCACTTT.

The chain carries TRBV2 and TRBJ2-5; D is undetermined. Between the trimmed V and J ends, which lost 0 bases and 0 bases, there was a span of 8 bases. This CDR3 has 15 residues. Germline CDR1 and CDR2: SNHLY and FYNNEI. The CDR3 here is CASSEARRYQETQYF. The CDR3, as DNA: TGTGCCAGCAGTGAAGCGCGCAGATACCAAGAGACCCAGTACTTC.

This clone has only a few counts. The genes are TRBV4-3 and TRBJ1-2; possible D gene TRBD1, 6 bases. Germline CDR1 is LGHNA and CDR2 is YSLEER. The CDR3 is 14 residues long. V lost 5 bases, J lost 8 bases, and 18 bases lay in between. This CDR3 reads CASSTTGFGPGYTF. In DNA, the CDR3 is TGCGCCAGCAGCACAACAGGGTTTGGTCCCGGCTACACCTTC.

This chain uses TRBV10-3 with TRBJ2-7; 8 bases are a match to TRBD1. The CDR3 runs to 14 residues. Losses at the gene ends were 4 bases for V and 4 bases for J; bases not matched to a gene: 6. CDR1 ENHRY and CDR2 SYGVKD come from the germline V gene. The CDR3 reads CAISAVTGVYEQYF. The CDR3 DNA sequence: TGTGCCATCAGTGCCGTGACAGGGGTGTACGAGCAGTACTTC.

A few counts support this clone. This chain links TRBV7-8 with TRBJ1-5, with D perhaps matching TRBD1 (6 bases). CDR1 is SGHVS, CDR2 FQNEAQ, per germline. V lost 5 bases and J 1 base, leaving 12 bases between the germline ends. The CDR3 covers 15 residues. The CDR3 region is CASSLPGQSNQPQHF. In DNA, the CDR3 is TGTGCCAGCAGCCTACCGGGACAAAGCAATCAGCCCCAGCATTTT.

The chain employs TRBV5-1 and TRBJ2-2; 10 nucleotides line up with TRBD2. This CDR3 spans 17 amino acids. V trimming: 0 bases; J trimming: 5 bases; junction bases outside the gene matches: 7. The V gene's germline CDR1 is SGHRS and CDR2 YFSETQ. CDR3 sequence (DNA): TGCGCCAGCAGCTTGGAGGCTAGCGGGGGCGGGACCGGGGAGCTGTTTTTT. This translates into CASSLEASGGGTGELFF. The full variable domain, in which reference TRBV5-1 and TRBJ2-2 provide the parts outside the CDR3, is KAGVTQTPRYLIKTRGQQVTLSCSPISGHRSVSWYQQTPGQGLQFLFEYFSETQRNKGNFPGRFSGRQFSNSRSEMNVSTLELGDSALYLCASSLEASGGGTGELFFGEGSRLTVL.

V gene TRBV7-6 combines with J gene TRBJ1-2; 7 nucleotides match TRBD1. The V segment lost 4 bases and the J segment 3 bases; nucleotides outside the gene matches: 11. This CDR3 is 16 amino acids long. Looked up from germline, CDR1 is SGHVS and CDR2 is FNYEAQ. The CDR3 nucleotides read TGTGCCAGCAGCTCAAATCGACAGGGACCCGACTATGGCTACACCTTC. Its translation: CASSSNRQGPDYGYTF.

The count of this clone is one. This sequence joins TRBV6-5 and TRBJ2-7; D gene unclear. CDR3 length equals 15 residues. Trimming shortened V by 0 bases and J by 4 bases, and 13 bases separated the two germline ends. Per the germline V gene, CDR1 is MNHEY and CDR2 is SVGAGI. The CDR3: CASSYSGPSTYEQYF. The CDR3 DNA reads TGTGCCAGCAGTTACTCGGGCCCATCCACATACGAGCAGTACTTC.